One and the same sample provided the 19 T cell receptor beta chains below, sequenced in a study of OX40 agonist ivuxolimab in advanced cancers. This table comes from immunoSEQ multiplex PCR, and its TCRdb copy is limited to in-frame clones, with some not included. The top ten clones hold 1% to 1.3% of a sample with 94,000 or so clones, approximately 80% of them seen once. Sequencing was performed on CD4+ or CD8+ T cells sorted from blood, taken in a trial of the OX40 agonist ivuxolimab. The receptors derive from an adult with an advanced solid tumor such as melanoma, head and neck, liver or kidney cancer.

There are a few counts of this clone. The chain combines TRBV30 with TRBJ1-3, with D perhaps matching TRBD1 (5 bases). Germline V gene lookup returns CDR1 GTSNPN and CDR2 SVGIG (reference sequence). The CDR3 length is 14 residues. Trimming stripped 4 bases from V and 3 bases from J, with 13 bases between. As DNA, the CDR3 is TGTGCCTGGACTCGGGACTCTTTTGGAAACACCATATATTTT. Protein sequence: CAWTRDSFGNTIYF.

V is TRBV13 and J is TRBJ1-6, with TRBD1 identical over 7 bases. This CDR3 spans 14 amino acids. V was pared by 5 bases and J by 8 bases, with 6 bases of the junction left unmatched. Germline CDR1 reads PRHDT; CDR2 reads FYEKMQ (reference sequence). This CDR3 is CASSKQGTDSPLHF. The CDR3 DNA sequence: TGTGCCAGCAGCAAACAGGGGACGGATTCACCCCTCCACTTT. Combining the CDR3 with reference TRBV13 and TRBJ1-6 gives the whole variable domain AAGVIQSPRHLIKEKRETATLKCYPIPRHDTVYWYQQGPGQDPQFLISFYEKMQSDKGSIPDRFSAQQFSDYHSELNMSSLELGDSALYFCASSKQGTDSPLHFGNGTRLTVT.

The chain carries TRBV30 and TRBJ1-1, with TRBD1 identical over 7 bases. The CDR3 runs to 14 residues. V lost 3 bases and J lost 1; bases outside the gene matches: 5. CDR1 is GTSNPN, CDR2 SVGIG, per germline (reference sequence). The CDR3 coding sequence is TGTGCCTGGAGCTTGGGACAGAGGAACACTGAAGCTTTCTTT. Translated, it gives CAWSLGQRNTEAFF.

CDR3: CASSDSRFEAFF. CDR3 bases: TGTGCCAGCAGTGATAGCCGTTTTGAAGCTTTCTTT. V is TRBV6-1 and J is TRBJ1-1; D gene unclear. The V gene's germline CDR1 is MNHNS and CDR2 SASEGT. The CDR3 has 12 residues. Trimming pared 3 bases from V and 7 bases from J, leaving 9 bases between.

V is TRBV18 and J is TRBJ2-1; tentative D call: TRBD2 (5 bases). Trimming took 3 bases from V and 8 from J, leaving 14 bases between them. Germline V gives CDR1 KGHSH, CDR2 LQKENI. The CDR3 extends over 14 amino acids. The DNA for the CDR3 is TGTGCCAGCTCACCCCTCCGGGGTCCCGATGAGCAGTTCTTC. Protein sequence: CASSPLRGPDEQFF.

The chain recombines TRBV7-9 with TRBJ2-1; 8 bases are shared with TRBD1. The V and J ends lost 3 bases and 5 bases, in that order; junction bases with no gene match: 15. CDR1 SEHNR and CDR2 FQNEAQ come from the germline V gene (reference sequence). CDR3 length equals 18 residues. Written as DNA, the CDR3 is TGTGCCAGCAGCTTGCGATTCAGGGGGCGGCTCTTTAACAATGAGCAGTTCTTC. Translating gives CASSLRFRGRLFNNEQFF. The entire variable domain, with the rest obtained from reference TRBV7-9 and TRBJ2-1, is as follows: DTGVSQNPRHKITKRGQNVTFRCDPISEHNRLYWYRQTLGQGPEFLTYFQNEAQLEKSRLLSDRFSAERPKGSFSTLEIQRTEQGDSAMYLCASSLRFRGRLFNNEQFFGPGTRLTVL.

The V call is TRBV19, the J call TRBJ1-2; D perhaps matches TRBD1 (5 bases). Germline V gene data show CDR1 as LNHDA and CDR2 as SQIVND (reference sequence). V lost 3 bases to trimming and J lost 4 bases, with 9 bases between them. The CDR3 has 13 residues. The CDR3 reads CASSMGDAYGYTF. In nucleotides, the CDR3 is TGTGCCAGTAGTATGGGGGACGCCTATGGCTACACCTTC. Together with reference TRBV19 and TRBJ1-2, the CDR3 gives the full variable domain: DGGITQSPKYLFRKEGQNVTLSCEQNLNHDAMYWYRQDPGQGLRLIYYSQIVNDFQKGDIAEGYSVSREKKESFPLTVTSAQKNPTAFYLCASSMGDAYGYTFGSGTRLTVV.

V gene TRBV7-2 combines with J gene TRBJ1-1; D is possibly TRBD1 (6 bases). The CDR3 runs to 14 residues. Deletions cut 4 bases from V and 4 bases from J, with 13 bases between. Germline assignment: CDR1 SGHTA and CDR2 FQGNSA. CDR3 DNA sequence: TGTGCCAGCAGCTCACAGGGAGGTAGCACTGAAGCTTTCTTT. Its protein product is CASSSQGGSTEAFF.

The chain carries TRBV19 and TRBJ1-3; D is possibly TRBD1 (5 bases). The CDR3 runs to 14 residues. Germline V gene lookup returns CDR1 LNHDA and CDR2 SQIVND (reference sequence). Trimming took 7 bases from V and 0 from J, leaving 10 bases between them. The CDR3: CASTRQYSGNTIYF. CDR3 DNA: TGTGCCAGTACCCGACAGTACTCTGGAAACACCATATATTTT.

This rearrangement joins TRBV19 to TRBJ2-5, with 7 bases fitting TRBD2. CDR3 length: 16 amino acids. Germline V gene data show CDR1 as LNHDA and CDR2 as SQIVND (reference sequence). With 2 bases clipped from V and 2 bases from J, the junction kept 8 bases outside the gene matches. This CDR3 reads CASSIFGGGGQETQYF. DNA for the CDR3: TGTGCCAGTAGTATATTTGGGGGGGGAGGACAAGAGACCCAGTACTTC. Supplemented by reference TRBV19 and TRBJ2-5, the full variable domain reads DGGITQSPKYLFRKEGQNVTLSCEQNLNHDAMYWYRQDPGQGLRLIYYSQIVNDFQKGDIAEGYSVSREKKESFPLTVTSAQKNPTAFYLCASSIFGGGGQETQYFGPGTRLLVL.

This clone was picked up one time. The V and J genes are TRBV5-1 and TRBJ2-2, with D perhaps TRBD1 (6 bases). The CDR3 extends over 15 amino acids. The germline gives CDR1 SGHRS, CDR2 YFSETQ. V lost 0 bases and J lost 2, with 8 bases in between. CDR3 nucleotide sequence: TGCGCCAGCAGCTTGGGACAGGTTAACACCGGGGAGCTGTTTTTT. The encoded protein is CASSLGQVNTGELFF.

V usage is TRBV10-3 and J usage is TRBJ2-3; 11 bases are shared with TRBD2. The CDR3 runs to 15 residues. The V gene end was trimmed by 6 bases and the J gene end by 3 bases; junction bases not matched to a gene: 5. Germline V lookup: CDR1 ENHRY, CDR2 SYGVKD. The CDR3 here is CAIRETSGGTDTQYF. CDR3 DNA: TGTGCCATCAGGGAAACTAGCGGGGGTACAGATACGCAGTATTTT.

The V gene is TRBV7-3, the J gene TRBJ2-7; D call uncertain. Germline-derived CDR1 and CDR2 are SGHTA and FQGTGA. The CDR3 covers 14 residues. V lost 3 bases to trimming and J lost 5 bases, with 14 bases between them. The CDR3 sequence is CASSFRARGDEQYF. As DNA, the CDR3 is TGTGCCAGCAGCTTCCGAGCGAGAGGAGACGAGCAGTACTTC.

V usage is TRBV6-5 and J usage is TRBJ2-3, with TRBD1 matching over 8 bases. The ends lost 4 bases at V and 0 bases at J; junction bases unmatched: 3. The germline gives CDR1 MNHEY, CDR2 SVGAGI. CDR3 length: 15 amino acids. CDR3 amino acids: CASSSGGASTDTQYF. CDR3 coding DNA: TGTGCCAGCAGTTCAGGGGGCGCTAGCACAGATACGCAGTATTTT.

This clone was seen repeatedly, ten times or more. In DNA form, the CDR3 reads TGTGCCAGCACCGACGGGACAGGGGCCAACGAGCAGTACTTC. Translating gives CASTDGTGANEQYF. This chain links TRBV28 with TRBJ2-7; 10 positions agree with TRBD1. Germline V gene data show CDR1 as MDHEN and CDR2 as SYDVKM. The CDR3 consists of 14 residues. J gave up 5 bases and V 7 bases, and 8 bases lay outside the gene matches.

The gene calls are TRBV10-3 and TRBJ1-2; TRBD1 agrees at 8 bases. Germline assignment: CDR1 ENHRY and CDR2 SYGVKD. The V and J ends lost 6 bases and 7 bases, in that order; junction bases with no gene match: 10. The CDR3 extends over 14 amino acids. CDR3 loop: CAIRQQGEEGGYTF. CDR3 bases: TGTGCCATCAGGCAACAGGGGGAGGAGGGTGGCTACACCTTC.

In its sample, this clone was seen once. The rearrangement uses TRBV20-1 and TRBJ1-1; D not certain. The CDR3 runs to 11 residues. V gave up 3 bases and J gave up 7 bases, with 9 bases separating them. Germline CDR1 DFQATT, CDR2 SNEGSKA (reference sequence). As DNA, the CDR3 is TGCAGTGCTAGGGAGCCGTATGAAGCTTTCTTT. This encodes CSAREPYEAFF.

J is TRBJ2-5 and V is TRBV9; D is ambiguous. Germline CDR1 and CDR2: SGDLS and YYNGEE. CDR3 length equals 14 residues. Trimming pared 3 bases from V and 0 bases from J, leaving 9 bases between. CDR3 region: CASSADSYQETQYF. The CDR3 DNA reads TGTGCCAGCAGCGCTGACTCCTACCAAGAGACCCAGTACTTC.

The chain combines TRBV4-2 with TRBJ1-1; D ambiguous. Trimming shortened V by 2 bases and J by 4 bases, and 17 bases separated the two germline ends. From germline, CDR1 is LGHNA and CDR2 YNFKEQ. The CDR3 covers 16 residues. CDR3 amino acids: CASSQPHGGEGTEAFF. Here the CDR3 DNA reads TGTGCCAGCAGCCAACCGCACGGAGGTGAGGGCACTGAAGCTTTCTTT.